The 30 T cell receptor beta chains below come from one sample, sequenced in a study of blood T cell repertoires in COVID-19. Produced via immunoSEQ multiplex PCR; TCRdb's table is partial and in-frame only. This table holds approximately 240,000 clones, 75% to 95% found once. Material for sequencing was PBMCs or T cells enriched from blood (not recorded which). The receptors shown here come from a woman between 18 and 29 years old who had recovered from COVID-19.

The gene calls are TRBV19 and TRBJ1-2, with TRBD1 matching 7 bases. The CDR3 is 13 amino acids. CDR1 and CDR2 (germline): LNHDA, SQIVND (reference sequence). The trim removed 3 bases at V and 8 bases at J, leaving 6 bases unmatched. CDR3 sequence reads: CASSIDRARGYTF. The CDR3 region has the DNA TGTGCCAGTAGTATCGACAGGGCGCGGGGCTACACCTTC.

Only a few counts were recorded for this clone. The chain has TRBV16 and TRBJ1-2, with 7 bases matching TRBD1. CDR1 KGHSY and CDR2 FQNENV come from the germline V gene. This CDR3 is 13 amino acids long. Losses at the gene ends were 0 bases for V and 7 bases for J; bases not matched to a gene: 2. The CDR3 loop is CASSQSTGSGYTF. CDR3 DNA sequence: TGTGCCAGCAGCCAATCGACAGGGTCTGGCTACACCTTC.

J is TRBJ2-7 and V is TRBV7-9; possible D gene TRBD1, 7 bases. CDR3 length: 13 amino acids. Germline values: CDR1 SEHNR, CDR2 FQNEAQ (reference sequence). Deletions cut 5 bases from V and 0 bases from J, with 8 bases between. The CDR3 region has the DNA TGTGCCAGCAGCCAGGGGGGCTCCTACGAGCAGTACTTC. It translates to CASSQGGSYEQYF. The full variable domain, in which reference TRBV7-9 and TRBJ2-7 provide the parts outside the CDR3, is DTGVSQNPRHKITKRGQNVTFRCDPISEHNRLYWYRQTLGQGPEFLTYFQNEAQLEKSRLLSDRFSAERPKGSFSTLEIQRTEQGDSAMYLCASSQGGSYEQYFGPGTRLTVT.

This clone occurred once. The CDR3 loop reads CASSPGQGNTEAFF. Written as DNA, the CDR3 is TGTGCCAGCAGCCCAGGACAGGGGAACACTGAAGCTTTCTTT. J is TRBJ1-1 and V is TRBV6-5; 8 nucleotides line up with TRBD1. V shed 6 bases and J 1 base; nucleotides not matched to a gene: 4. Germline V gene sequence: CDR1 MNHEY, CDR2 SVGAGI. This CDR3 region has 14 residues.

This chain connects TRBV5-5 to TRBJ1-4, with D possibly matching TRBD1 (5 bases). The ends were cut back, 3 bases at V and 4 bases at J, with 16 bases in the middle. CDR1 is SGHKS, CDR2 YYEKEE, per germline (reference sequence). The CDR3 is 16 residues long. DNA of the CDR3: TGTGCCAGCAGCTCCCACCCGACAGACAGTAATGAAAAACTGTTTTTT. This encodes CASSSHPTDSNEKLFF.

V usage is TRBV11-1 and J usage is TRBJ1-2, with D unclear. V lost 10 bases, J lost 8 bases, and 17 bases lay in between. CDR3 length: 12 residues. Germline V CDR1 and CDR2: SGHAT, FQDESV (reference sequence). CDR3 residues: CATFEVYGGYTF. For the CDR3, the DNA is TGTGCCACCTTCGAGGTGTACGGGGGCTACACCTTC.

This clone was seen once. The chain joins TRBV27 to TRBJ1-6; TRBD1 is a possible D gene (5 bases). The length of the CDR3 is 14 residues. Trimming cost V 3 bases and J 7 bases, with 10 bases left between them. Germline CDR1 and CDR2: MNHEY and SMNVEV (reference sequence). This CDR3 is CASSLPGRNSPLHF. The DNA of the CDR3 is TGTGCCAGCAGTTTGCCAGGGCGAAATTCACCCCTCCACTTT.

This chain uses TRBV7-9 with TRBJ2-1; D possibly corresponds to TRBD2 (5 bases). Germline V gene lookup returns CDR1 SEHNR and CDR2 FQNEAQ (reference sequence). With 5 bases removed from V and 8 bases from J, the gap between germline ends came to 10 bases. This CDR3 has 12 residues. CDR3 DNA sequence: TGTGCCAGCAGCCCGGACTTCTATGAGCAGTTCTTC. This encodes CASSPDFYEQFF. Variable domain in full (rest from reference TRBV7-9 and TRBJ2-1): DTGVSQNPRHKITKRGQNVTFRCDPISEHNRLYWYRQTLGQGPEFLTYFQNEAQLEKSRLLSDRFSAERPKGSFSTLEIQRTEQGDSAMYLCASSPDFYEQFFGPGTRLTVL.

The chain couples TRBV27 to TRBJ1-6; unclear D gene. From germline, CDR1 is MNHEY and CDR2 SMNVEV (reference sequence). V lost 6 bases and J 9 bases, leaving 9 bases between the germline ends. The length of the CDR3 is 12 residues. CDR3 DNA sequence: TGTGCCAGCAGCTTCCTCCGTTCACCCCTCCACTTT. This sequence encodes CASSFLRSPLHF.

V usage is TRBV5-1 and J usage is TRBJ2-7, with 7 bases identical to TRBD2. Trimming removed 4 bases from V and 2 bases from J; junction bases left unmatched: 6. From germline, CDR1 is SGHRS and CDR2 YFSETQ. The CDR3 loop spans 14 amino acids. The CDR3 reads CASSRGDGPYEQYF. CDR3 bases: TGCGCCAGCAGCCGGGGGGATGGACCCTACGAGCAGTACTTC.

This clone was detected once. CDR3 in DNA: TGTGCCAGCAGCTTGAACAGGGGGCATCAGCCCCAGCATTTT. This gives the protein CASSLNRGHQPQHF. This chain uses TRBV28 with TRBJ1-5; TRBD1 aligns across 9 bases. CDR3 length equals 14 residues. With V trimmed by 6 bases and J by 5 bases, 5 bases remained unmatched. Germline CDR1 is MDHEN and CDR2 is SYDVKM.

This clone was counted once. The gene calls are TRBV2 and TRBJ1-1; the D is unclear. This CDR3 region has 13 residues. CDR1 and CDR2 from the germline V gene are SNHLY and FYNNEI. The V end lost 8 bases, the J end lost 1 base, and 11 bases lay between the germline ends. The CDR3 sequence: CASELRENTEAFF. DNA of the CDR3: TGTGCCAGCGAGCTTCGGGAGAACACTGAAGCTTTCTTT.

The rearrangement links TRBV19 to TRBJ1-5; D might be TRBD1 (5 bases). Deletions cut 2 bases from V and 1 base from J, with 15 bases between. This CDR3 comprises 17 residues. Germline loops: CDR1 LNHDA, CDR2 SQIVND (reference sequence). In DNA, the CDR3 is TGTGCCAGTAGTATATCCCGTTGGGGGGACAGCAATCAGCCCCAGCATTTT. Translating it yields CASSISRWGDSNQPQHF.

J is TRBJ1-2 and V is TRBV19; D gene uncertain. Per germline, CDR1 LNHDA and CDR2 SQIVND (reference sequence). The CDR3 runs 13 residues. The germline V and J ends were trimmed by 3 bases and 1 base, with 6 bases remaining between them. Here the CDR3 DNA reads TGTGCCAGTAGTATGGGCTTTAACTATGGCTACACCTTC. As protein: CASSMGFNYGYTF.

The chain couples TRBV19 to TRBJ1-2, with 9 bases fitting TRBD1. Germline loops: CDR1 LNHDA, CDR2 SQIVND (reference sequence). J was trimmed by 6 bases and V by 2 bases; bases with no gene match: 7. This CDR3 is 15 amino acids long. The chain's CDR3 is CASSISRGQGNGYTF. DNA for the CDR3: TGTGCCAGTAGTATATCCCGGGGACAGGGAAATGGCTACACCTTC.

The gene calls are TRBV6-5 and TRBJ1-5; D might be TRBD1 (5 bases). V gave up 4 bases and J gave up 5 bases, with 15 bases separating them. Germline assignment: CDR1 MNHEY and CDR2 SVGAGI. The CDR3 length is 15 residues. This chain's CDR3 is CASSSVTTGYQPQHF. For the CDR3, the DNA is TGTGCCAGCAGTTCGGTCACCACAGGTTATCAGCCCCAGCATTTT.

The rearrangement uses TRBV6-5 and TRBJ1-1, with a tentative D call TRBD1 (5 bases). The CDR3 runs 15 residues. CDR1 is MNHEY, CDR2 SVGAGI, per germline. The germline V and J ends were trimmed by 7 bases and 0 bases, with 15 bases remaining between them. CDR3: CASTIGGAMNTEAFF. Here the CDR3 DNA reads TGTGCCAGCACAATCGGGGGAGCAATGAACACTGAAGCTTTCTTT.

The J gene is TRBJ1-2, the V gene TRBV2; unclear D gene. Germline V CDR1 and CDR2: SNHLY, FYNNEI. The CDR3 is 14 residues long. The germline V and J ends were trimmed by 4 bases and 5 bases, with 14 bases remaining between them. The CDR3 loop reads CASSVGPSGYGYTF. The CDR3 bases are TGTGCCAGCAGTGTGGGCCCCAGCGGATATGGCTACACCTTC. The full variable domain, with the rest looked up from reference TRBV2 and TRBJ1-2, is EPEVTQTPSHQVTQMGQEVILRCVPISNHLYFYWYRQILGQKVEFLVSFYNNEISEKSEIFDDQFSVERPDGSNFTLKIRSTKLEDSAMYFCASSVGPSGYGYTFGSGTRLTVV.

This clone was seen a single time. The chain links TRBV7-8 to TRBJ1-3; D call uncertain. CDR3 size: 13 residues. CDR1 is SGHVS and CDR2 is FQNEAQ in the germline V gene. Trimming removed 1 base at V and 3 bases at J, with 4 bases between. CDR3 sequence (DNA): TGTGCCAGCAGCTTAGACATTGGAAACACCATATATTTT. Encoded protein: CASSLDIGNTIYF. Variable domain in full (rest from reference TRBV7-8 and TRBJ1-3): GAGVSQSPRYKVAKRGQDVALRCDPISGHVSLFWYQQALGQGPEFLTYFQNEAQLDKSGLPSDRFFAERPEGSVSTLKIQRTQQEDSAVYLCASSLDIGNTIYFGEGSWLTVV.

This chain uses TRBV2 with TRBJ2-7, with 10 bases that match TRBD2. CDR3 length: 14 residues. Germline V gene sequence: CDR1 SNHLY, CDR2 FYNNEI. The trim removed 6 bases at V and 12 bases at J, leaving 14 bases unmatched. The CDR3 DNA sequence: TGTGCCAGCAGACCATTACTAGCGGGGTATCGTCCGTACTTC. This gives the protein CASRPLLAGYRPYF.

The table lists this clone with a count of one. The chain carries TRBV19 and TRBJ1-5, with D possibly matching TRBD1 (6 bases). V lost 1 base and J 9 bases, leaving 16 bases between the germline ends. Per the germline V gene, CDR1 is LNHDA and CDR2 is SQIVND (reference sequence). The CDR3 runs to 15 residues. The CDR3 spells CASSIVDRDIRPQHF. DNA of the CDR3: TGTGCCAGTAGTATAGTGGACAGAGACATCAGGCCCCAGCATTTT.

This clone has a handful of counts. The CDR3 spells CASSGGGDTDTQYF. The CDR3 DNA sequence: TGTGCCAGCAGTGGCGGGGGAGACACAGATACGCAGTATTTT. The gene calls are TRBV6-4 and TRBJ2-3; 7 bases match TRBD2. V gave up 4 bases and J gave up 2 bases; unmatched junction bases: 3. The germline V gene encodes CDR1 MRHNA and CDR2 SNTAGT. This CDR3 contains 14 residues.

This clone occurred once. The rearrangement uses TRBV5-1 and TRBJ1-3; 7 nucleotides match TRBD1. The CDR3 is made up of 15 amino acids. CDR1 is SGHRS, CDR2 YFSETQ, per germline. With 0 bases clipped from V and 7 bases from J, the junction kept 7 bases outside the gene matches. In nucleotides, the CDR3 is TGCGCCAGCAGCTTGGGAGGGGGCGAGACGAACACCATATATTTT. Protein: CASSLGGGETNTIYF.

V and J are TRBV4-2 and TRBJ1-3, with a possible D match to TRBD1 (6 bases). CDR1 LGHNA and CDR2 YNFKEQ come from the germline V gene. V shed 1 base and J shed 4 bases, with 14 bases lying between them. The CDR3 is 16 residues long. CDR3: CASSQVTGFSGNTIYF. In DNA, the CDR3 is TGTGCCAGCAGCCAAGTAACAGGGTTTAGCGGAAACACCATATATTTT.

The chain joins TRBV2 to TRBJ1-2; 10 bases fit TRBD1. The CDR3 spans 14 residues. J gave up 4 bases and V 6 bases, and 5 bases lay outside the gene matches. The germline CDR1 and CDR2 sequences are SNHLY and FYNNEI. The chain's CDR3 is CASSRDRGSYGYTF. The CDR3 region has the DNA TGTGCCAGCAGCCGGGACAGGGGCTCCTATGGCTACACCTTC.

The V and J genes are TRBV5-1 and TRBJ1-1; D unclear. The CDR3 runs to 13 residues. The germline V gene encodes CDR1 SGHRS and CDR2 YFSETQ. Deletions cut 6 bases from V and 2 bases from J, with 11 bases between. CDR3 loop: CASKWRENTEAFF. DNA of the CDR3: TGCGCCAGCAAGTGGAGGGAAAACACTGAAGCTTTCTTT.

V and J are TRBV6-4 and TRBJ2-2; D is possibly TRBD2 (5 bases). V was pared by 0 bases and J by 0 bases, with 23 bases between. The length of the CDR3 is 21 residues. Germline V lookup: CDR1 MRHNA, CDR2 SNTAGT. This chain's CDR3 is CASSDSRPRAARPTNTGELFF. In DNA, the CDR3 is TGTGCCAGCAGTGACTCGAGGCCGAGGGCTGCCAGACCTACGAACACCGGGGAGCTGTTTTTT.

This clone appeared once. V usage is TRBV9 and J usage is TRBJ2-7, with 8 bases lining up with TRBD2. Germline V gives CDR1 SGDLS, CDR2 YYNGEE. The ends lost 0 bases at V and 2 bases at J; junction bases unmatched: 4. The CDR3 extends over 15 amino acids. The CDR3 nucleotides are TGTGCCAGCAGCGTAGGGCTAGCGGGCACCTACGAGCAGTACTTC. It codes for CASSVGLAGTYEQYF.

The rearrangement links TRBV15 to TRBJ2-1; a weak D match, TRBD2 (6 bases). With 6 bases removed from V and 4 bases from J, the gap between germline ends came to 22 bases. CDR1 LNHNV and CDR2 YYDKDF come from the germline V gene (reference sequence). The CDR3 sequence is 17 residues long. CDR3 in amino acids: CATSTPLGLPRYNEQFF. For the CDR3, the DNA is TGTGCCACCAGTACCCCATTGGGACTGCCCAGATACAATGAGCAGTTCTTC.

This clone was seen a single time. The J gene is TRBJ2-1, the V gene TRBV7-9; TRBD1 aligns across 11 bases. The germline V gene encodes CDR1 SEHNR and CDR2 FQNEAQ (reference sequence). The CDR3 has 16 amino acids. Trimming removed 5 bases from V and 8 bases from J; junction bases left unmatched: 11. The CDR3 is CASSGPGTGGPYEQFF. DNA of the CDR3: TGTGCCAGCAGCGGACCGGGGACAGGGGGGCCCTATGAGCAGTTCTTC.